A single sample gave rise to the 15 T cell receptor beta chains below, sequenced in a study of T-cell memory formation after mild COVID-19. TCRdb called the 5' RACE reads again in MiXCR, with one record for every CDR3 protein. The sample carries 180,000 or so distinct CDR3 sequences, roughly 12% recorded once. What was sequenced was PBMCs or a T cell subset sorted from them (not recorded which). These receptors were taken from a young man who had mild COVID-19 (a few samples of this study predate the infection). Cell type and time point are not known.

A few counts support this clonotype. V usage is TRBV20-1 and J usage is TRBJ1-5; 9 bases fit TRBD1. Unmatched junction bases numbered 12, after V lost 6 bases and J lost 3 bases. This CDR3 has 16 amino acids. Germline CDR1 reads DFQATT; CDR2 reads SNEGSKA (reference sequence). The CDR3 nucleotides read TGCAGTGCCCAGGATCTAGGGACAGGGCTCAATCAGCCCCAGCATTTT. Translation gives CSAQDLGTGLNQPQHF.

The chain has TRBV5-1 and TRBJ1-1; 8 nucleotides align to TRBD1. Germline V gene sequence: CDR1 SGHRS, CDR2 YFSETQ. With 7 bases clipped from V and 6 bases from J, the junction kept 11 bases outside the gene matches. The CDR3 runs 14 residues. DNA for the CDR3: TGCGCCAGCGGACGGACAGGGATTAATCCTGAAGCTTTCTTT. Translation gives CASGRTGINPEAFF.

The rearrangement uses TRBV5-5 and TRBJ1-2, with D possibly TRBD1 on 6 matching bases. This CDR3 has 15 amino acids. Germline CDR1 is SGHKS and CDR2 is YYEKEE (reference sequence). The V end was cut by 2 bases, the J end by 8 bases, with 19 bases between. DNA for the CDR3: TGTGCCAGCAGCTTCGAAGGCCGGCTTGGGGGCGGCTACACCTTC. Its protein is CASSFEGRLGGGYTF. Using reference TRBV5-5 and TRBJ1-2 for the parts outside the CDR3, the full variable domain is DAGVTQSPTHLIKTRGQQVTLRCSPISGHKSVSWYQQVLGQGPQFIFQYYEKEERGRGNFPDRFSARQFPNYSSELNVNALLLGDSALYLCASSFEGRLGGGYTFGSGTRLTVV.

J is TRBJ2-5 and V is TRBV5-1; unclear D gene. The CDR3 extends over 13 amino acids. Germline CDR1 SGHRS, CDR2 YFSETQ. The V gene lost 5 bases and the J gene lost 4 bases, with 12 bases spanning the gap. The CDR3 region has the DNA TGCGCCAGCAGTTTCACTTCGCCAGAGACCCAGTACTTC. Amino acid sequence: CASSFTSPETQYF.

This clonotype was seen ten or more times. The gene calls are TRBV6-2 or TRBV6-3 and TRBJ2-1; the D gene is possibly TRBD2 (6 bases). The CDR3 runs to 13 residues. V gave up 2 bases and J gave up 9 bases, with 11 bases separating them. Looked up from germline, CDR1 is MNHEY and CDR2 is SVGEGT. CDR3 protein: CASSYVGGSEQFF. The CDR3 DNA reads as TGTGCCAGCAGTTACGTGGGGGGTAGTGAGCAGTTCTTC.

This clonotype was counted only a few times. The chain is built from TRBV7-2 and TRBJ2-2; TRBD2 matches 9 bases. V lost 1 base to trimming and J lost 5 bases; unmatched junction nucleotides: 8. Germline CDR1 and CDR2: SGHTA and FQGNSA. The CDR3 spans 17 residues. The CDR3 spells CASSLDRGGAPTGELFF. CDR3 DNA: TGTGCCAGCAGCTTAGACCGCGGGGGGGCTCCTACCGGGGAGCTGTTTTTT. Looking up the rest from reference TRBV7-2 and TRBJ2-2 gives the full variable domain: GAGVSQSPSNKVTEKGKDVELRCDPISGHTALYWYRQSLGQGLEFLIYFQGNSAPDKSGLPSDRFSAERTGGSVSTLTIQRTQQEDSAVYLCASSLDRGGAPTGELFFGEGSRLTVL.

This clonotype was detected ten times or more. The chain is built from TRBV2 and TRBJ1-1; D call uncertain. V was cut by 4 bases and J by 5 bases, with 5 bases left in between. The V gene's germline CDR1 is SNHLY and CDR2 FYNNEI. The CDR3 consists of 11 residues. CDR3 DNA sequence: TGTGCCAGCAGTGTTGGGACTGAAGCTTTCTTT. This encodes CASSVGTEAFF.

This clonotype was recorded at least ten times. The chain combines TRBV4-3 with TRBJ1-1; D is undetermined. Trimming pared 0 bases from V and 1 base from J, leaving 6 bases between. Looked up from germline, CDR1 is LGHNA and CDR2 is YSLEER. The CDR3 runs to 14 residues. CDR3 nucleotide sequence: TGCGCCAGCAGCCAAGATATGGGGAACACTGAAGCTTTCTTT. Translated: CASSQDMGNTEAFF.

This clonotype turned up a few times. The chain carries TRBV20-1 and TRBJ2-5; 9 bases match TRBD1. The V and J ends lost 5 bases and 5 bases, in that order; junction bases with no gene match: 6. The CDR3 is 13 residues long. CDR1 and CDR2 (germline): DFQATT, SNEGSKA (reference sequence). The CDR3 coding sequence is TGCAGTGCTGCTACAGGGGGCTCGGAGACCCAGTACTTC. Encoded protein: CSAATGGSETQYF.

This clonotype appeared many times. CDR3 in DNA: TGTGCCAGCAGGCTCGAGGGCGACACCATATATTTT. This gives the protein CASRLEGDTIYF. The chain carries TRBV7-2 and TRBJ1-3, with D unresolved. The CDR3 covers 12 residues. CDR1 and CDR2 from the germline V gene are SGHTA and FQGNSA. Trimming left V 6 bases short and J 8 bases short, with 11 bases between.

V usage is TRBV20-1 and J usage is TRBJ1-1, with D perhaps matching TRBD1 (5 bases). This CDR3 has 14 amino acids. The V end was cut by 1 base, the J end by 4 bases, with 13 bases between. Per germline, CDR1 DFQATT and CDR2 SNEGSKA (reference sequence). The CDR3 coding sequence is TGCAGTGCTAGAGCCCTGGGGGGAGTCACTGAAGCTTTCTTT. The encoded protein is CSARALGGVTEAFF.

There are many counts of this clonotype. The rearrangement joins TRBV12-3 or TRBV12-4 to TRBJ2-7; 9 bases are a match to TRBD2. After removal of 3 bases from V and 1 base from J, the junction contained 4 bases not matched to a gene. CDR3 length equals 15 residues. The CDR3 loop reads CASSLDAGGSYEQYF. CDR3 bases: TGTGCCAGCAGTTTGGACGCGGGGGGGTCCTACGAGCAGTACTTC.

A few counts support this clonotype. V and J are TRBV9 and TRBJ2-3; D assignment may be TRBD1 or TRBD2 (5 bases each). V was shortened by 0 bases and J by 2 bases, with 16 bases between the two germline ends. CDR1 is SGDLS and CDR2 is YYNGEE in the germline V gene. There are 17 residues in the CDR3. DNA of the CDR3: TGTGCCAGCAGCGTAGGGCACGGAGGACATTTCACAGATACGCAGTATTTT. It codes for CASSVGHGGHFTDTQYF.

This clonotype was observed a few times. The J gene is TRBJ1-2, the V gene TRBV7-9; TRBD1 might be the D (6 bases). The V gene lost 1 base and the J gene lost 4 bases, with 10 bases spanning the gap. Germline values: CDR1 SEHNR, CDR2 FQNEAQ (reference sequence). This CDR3 spans 14 amino acids. The CDR3 sequence: CASSLEGVSYGYTF. The CDR3, as DNA: TGTGCCAGCAGCTTAGAGGGGGTTAGCTATGGCTACACCTTC.

The chain joins TRBV12-3 or TRBV12-4 to TRBJ2-5; D gene ambiguous. CDR3 length: 12 residues. V shed 6 bases and J shed 4 bases, with 9 bases lying between them. CDR3 nucleotides: TGTGCCAGCAGCCTCAGTATAGAGACCCAGTACTTC. The encoded protein is CASSLSIETQYF.